What follows are 14 T cell receptor beta chains derived from one specimen sequenced in a study of OX40 agonist ivuxolimab in advanced cancers. Libraries were prepared by immunoSEQ multiplex PCR; TCRdb keeps only in-frame clonotypes and omits some of them. This table holds more than 60,000 clones, roughly 87% found once. The source was CD4+ or CD8+ T cells sorted from blood, collected in a trial of the OX40 agonist ivuxolimab. The receptors stem from an adult with an advanced solid tumor such as melanoma, head and neck, liver or kidney cancer.

The rearrangement links TRBV28 to TRBJ1-4; weak D call: TRBD1 (6 bases). The germline gives CDR1 MDHEN, CDR2 SYDVKM. Trimming pared 5 bases from V and 9 bases from J, leaving 19 bases between. The CDR3 has 15 residues. The DNA of the CDR3 is TGTGCCAGCAGTCCGCCAGGGACATCGGCACAAAAACTGTTTTTT. It is translated as CASSPPGTSAQKLFF.

J is TRBJ2-5 and V is TRBV19, with a possible D match to TRBD2 (5 bases). The CDR3 contains 13 residues. With 9 bases removed from V and 2 bases from J, the gap between germline ends came to 13 bases. From germline, CDR1 is LNHDA and CDR2 SQIVND (reference sequence). The CDR3 protein is CASAEGSQETQYF. In DNA form, the CDR3 reads TGTGCCAGCGCCGAGGGTAGTCAAGAGACCCAGTACTTC.

This chain joins TRBV7-8 and TRBJ1-2; 7 bases align to TRBD1. Germline V gene data show CDR1 as SGHVS and CDR2 as FQNEAQ. V shed 4 bases and J 6 bases; nucleotides not matched to a gene: 8. The CDR3 extends over 14 amino acids. DNA for the CDR3: TGTGCCAGCAGCTCTCCGACAGGGTTCCATGGCTACACCTTC. Amino acids: CASSSPTGFHGYTF.

This clone was observed a few times. The genes are TRBV7-2 and TRBJ1-2, with D unclear. The CDR3 covers 19 residues. Deletions cut 1 base from V and 0 bases from J, with 21 bases between. Germline V gives CDR1 SGHTA, CDR2 FQGNSA. The CDR3 DNA sequence: TGTGCCAGCAGCTTAGTCGAATTTCGATGGTCTAACCCTAACTATGGCTACACCTTC. It codes for CASSLVEFRWSNPNYGYTF.

This rearrangement joins TRBV19 to TRBJ1-5; 9 nucleotides agree with TRBD1. After removal of 6 bases from V and 4 bases from J, the junction contained 7 bases not matched to a gene. Germline loops: CDR1 LNHDA, CDR2 SQIVND (reference sequence). This CDR3 region has 15 residues. In nucleotides, the CDR3 is TGTGCCAGTAGACCTATGACAGGGGGAAATCAGCCCCAGCATTTT. This encodes CASRPMTGGNQPQHF.

This sequence joins TRBV4-3 and TRBJ2-3; 11 bases agree with TRBD2. The length of the CDR3 is 17 residues. Germline V gives CDR1 LGHNA, CDR2 YSLEER. The V segment lost 1 base and the J segment 1 base; nucleotides outside the gene matches: 4. The CDR3 spells CASSQGQLAGGTDTQYF. In nucleotides, the CDR3 is TGCGCCAGCAGCCAAGGTCAACTAGCGGGGGGCACAGATACGCAGTATTTT.

The chain carries TRBV18 and TRBJ2-7, with D maybe TRBD2 (6 bases). The germline V and J ends were trimmed by 6 bases and 7 bases, with 22 bases remaining between them. The CDR3 consists of 15 residues. CDR1 and CDR2 from the germline V gene are KGHSH and LQKENI. Here the CDR3 reads CASSPIDGGPGEQYF. CDR3 DNA: TGTGCCAGCTCCCCTATTGACGGGGGACCGGGAGAGCAGTACTTC.

The rearrangement uses TRBV10-3 and TRBJ2-7; D tentatively reads TRBD1 or TRBD2 (5 bases each). The length of the CDR3 is 13 residues. Germline loops: CDR1 ENHRY, CDR2 SYGVKD. Between the trimmed V and J ends, which lost 5 bases and 6 bases, there was a span of 14 bases. The CDR3 is CAISRVGAGEQYF. The CDR3 region has the DNA TGTGCCATCAGTAGGGTAGGGGCGGGCGAGCAGTACTTC.

This CDR3 reads CASSDQAGNTIYF. In DNA, the CDR3 is TGTGCCAGCAGCGACCAAGCGGGAAACACCATATATTTT. The J gene is TRBJ1-3, the V gene TRBV7-9; unclear D gene. V was pared by 5 bases and J by 4 bases, with 9 bases between. Germline CDR1 reads SEHNR; CDR2 reads FQNEAQ (reference sequence). The CDR3 covers 13 residues.

The CDR3 DNA follows: TGTGCCAGCAGCCAAGTCCGGGGGACCCAGTACTTC. Translating it yields CASSQVRGTQYF. The V call is TRBV2, the J call TRBJ2-5, with TRBD2 as a possible D gene (5 bases). The CDR3 spans 12 residues. The germline V gene encodes CDR1 SNHLY and CDR2 FYNNEI. V lost 6 bases, J lost 7 bases, and 12 bases lay in between.

This clone has only one observation. The V gene is TRBV25-1, the J gene TRBJ1-3; 8 nucleotides match TRBD1. Germline V CDR1 and CDR2: MGHDK, SYGVNS. Losses at the gene ends were 3 bases for V and 7 bases for J; bases not matched to a gene: 5. The CDR3 has 14 amino acids. The CDR3 loop is CASSETGVGNTIYF. The CDR3 region has the DNA TGTGCCAGCAGTGAGACAGGGGTAGGGAACACCATATATTTT.

As regards this clone: An end of the junction differs from the germline gene, which may be a read error. The chain carries TRBV7-8 and TRBJ2-7, with D perhaps TRBD1 (6 bases). Germline V gives CDR1 SGHVS, CDR2 FQNEAQ. The CDR3 consists of 14 residues. CDR3 sequence reads: CASSLGGGSHEQYF. The CDR3 nucleotides are TGTGCCAGCAGCTTAGGTGGGGGCTCCCACGAGCAGTACTTC.

This clone has more than one count but fewer than ten. The rearrangement uses TRBV14 and TRBJ2-4; TRBD1 might be the D (5 bases). The CDR3 has 16 amino acids. Between the trimmed V and J ends, which lost 0 bases and 8 bases, there was a span of 17 bases. Per the germline V gene, CDR1 is SGHDN and CDR2 is FVKESK. The CDR3 DNA reads as TGTGCCAGCAGCCAAGATGGGAAAAGGGGAATGCACATTCAGTACTTC. Protein product: CASSQDGKRGMHIQYF. Based on the CDR3 plus reference TRBV14 and TRBJ2-4, the full variable domain is EAGVTQFPSHSVIEKGQTVTLRCDPISGHDNLYWYRRVMGKEIKFLLHFVKESKQDESGMPNNRFLAERTGGTYSTLKVQPAELEDSGVYFCASSQDGKRGMHIQYFGAGTRLSVL.

This sequence joins TRBV19 and TRBJ2-3; no clear D. V was cut by 0 bases and J by 4 bases, with 5 bases left in between. In germline, CDR1 is LNHDA, CDR2 SQIVND (reference sequence). This CDR3 has 13 residues. The DNA for the CDR3 is TGTGCCAGTAGTATAGAGCCCCCAGATACGCAGTATTTT. The encoded protein is CASSIEPPDTQYF.